The rows below give T cell receptor beta chains drawn from one sample of a study of human T cells and chemical hapten exposure. TCRdb called the RACE reads again in MiXCR, with one record for every CDR3 protein. The sample contains 35,000 to 45,000 distinct CDR3 sequences, 8.9% of which appear only once. Material: whole blood, obtained in connection with sensitization to the hapten diphenylcyclopropenone (DPC). These receptors came from a middle-aged woman with alopecia areata. Some clones in this sample may be carry-over from other donors' samples. Each CDR3 is given with its conserved first and last residue. Fields, in order: V gene, clone size, D gene, J gene, CDR3 DNA, CDR3 protein. D genes are given only for firm matches. Clone size, where shown, is once, few, many, or a class for clones that have expanded.

TRBV4-3	many	.	TRBJ2-3	TGCGCCAGCAGCCAATCACTAGGGGGGCAGGGGACAGATACGCAGTATTTT	CASSQSLGGQGTDTQYF
TRBV28	many	.	TRBJ2-2	TGTGCCAGCAGTTCGACCGAGAAGGCGTTAGGGAGCGGGGAGCTGTTTTTT	CASSSTEKALGSGELFF
TRBV14	many	TRBD1	TRBJ2-2	TGTGCCAGCAGCCATGGACAGGGAATCCAGAACACCGGGGAGCTGTTTTTT	CASSHGQGIQNTGELFF
TRBV20-1	many	.	TRBJ2-1	TGCAGTGCTAGAGGGGGTCCCGGCAATGAGCAGTTCTTC	CSARGGPGNEQFF
TRBV29-1	many	.	TRBJ2-2	TGCAGCGTTACGGGGGATGGCGGGGAGCTGTTTTTT	CSVTGDGGELFF
TRBV4-1	many	.	TRBJ1-5	TGCGCCAGCAGCCGGACCGCGGACGGCAATCAGCCCCAGCATTTT	CASSRTADGNQPQHF
TRBV19	few	.	TRBJ1-5	TGTGCCAGTAGGTACGGCAATCAGCCCCAGCATTTT	CASRYGNQPQHF
TRBV6-5	many	.	TRBJ2-1	TGTGCCAGCAGTTACTACCCCAGCAATGAGCAGTTCTTC	CASSYYPSNEQFF
TRBV30	many	TRBD1	TRBJ1-1	TGTGCCTGGAGTATCGGCAGGGGGGATGAAGCTTTCTTT	CAWSIGRGDEAFF
TRBV11-1	many	.	TRBJ2-5	TGTGCCAGCAGCCAAACGAACCGCCAAGAGACCCAGTACTTC	CASSQTNRQETQYF
TRBV10-3	many	.	TRBJ2-7	TGTGCCATCAGTGATGCAGGGCCCCACGAGCAGTACTTC	CAISDAGPHEQYF
TRBV6-2/TRBV6-3	few	.	TRBJ1-1	TGTGCCAGCAGTTACTCGAGTTTCCGGGCTGAAGCTTTCTTT	CASSYSSFRAEAFF
TRBV5-1	few	TRBD1	TRBJ2-5	TGCGCCACCAACCCGGGACAGGGGTACCAAGAGACCCAGTACTTC	CATNPGQGYQETQYF
TRBV5-1	.	.	TRBJ2-5	TGCGCCAGCAGCTTGGGGGGGAGAGAAGAGACCCAGTACTTC	CASSLGGREETQYF
TRBV6-1	many	.	TRBJ2-5	TGTGCCAGCAGTGGTAGGGGAGAGACCCAGTACTTC	CASSGRGETQYF
TRBV5-1	many	.	TRBJ1-4	TGCGCCAGCAGCCAGGACAGCCATAATGAAAAACTGTTTTTT	CASSQDSHNEKLFF
TRBV12-3/TRBV12-4	many	TRBD2	TRBJ2-1	TGTGCCAGCAGCAAGCCCTGGCGGGGGGACGGGCATGAGCAGTTCTTC	CASSKPWRGDGHEQFF
TRBV9	.	.	TRBJ2-2	TGTGCCAGCAGCCTTCAAAACACCGGGGAGCTGTTTTTT	CASSLQNTGELFF
TRBV2	.	.	TRBJ2-1	TGTGCCAGCAGTTCCGGGACCGTCAATGAGCAGTTCTTC	CASSSGTVNEQFF
TRBV12-3/TRBV12-4	many	.	TRBJ1-1	TGTGCCAGCAGCCCCGCGGGGGGGGGCGCGCGCACTGAAGCTTTCTTT	CASSPAGGGARTEAFF
TRBV6-5	many	.	TRBJ2-7	TGTGCCACCTTTAAGGGACCTTTCTACGAGCAGTACTTC	CATFKGPFYEQYF
TRBV20-1	few	TRBD2	TRBJ2-7	TGCAGTGCTAGAGATCCAGCGGGGGGTCCACTTGAGCAGTACTTC	CSARDPAGGPLEQYF
TRBV5-1	many	.	TRBJ2-7	TGCGCCAGCAGCGGGGCGACAGCTTTCTCCTACGAGCAGTACTTC	CASSGATAFSYEQYF
TRBV4-1	many	TRBD1	TRBJ1-4	TGCGCCAGCAGTCGACAGGGTATTGATGAAAAACTGTTTTTT	CASSRQGIDEKLFF
TRBV12-5	.	.	TRBJ1-5	TGTGCTAGTGGGGCGAGGGATCAGCCCCAGCATTTT	CASGARDQPQHF
TRBV6-6	few	TRBD1	TRBJ1-2	TGTGCCAGCAGTTACCCGACAGGGGTAGGCTATGGCTACACCTTC	CASSYPTGVGYGYTF
TRBV3-1	many	TRBD2	TRBJ2-1	TGTGCCAGCAGCCAAACGCCAGTAAGCGGGGGAGCGTTCTTC	CASSQTPVSGGAFF
TRBV7-2	many	.	TRBJ1-2	TGTGCCAGCAGCCCTCTTCTTGGCTATGGCTACACCTTC	CASSPLLGYGYTF
TRBV4-1	many	TRBD1	TRBJ1-5	TGCGCCAGCAGCCAAGAAGACAGGGGGCAGCAGCCCCAGCATTTT	CASSQEDRGQQPQHF
TRBV20-1	many	TRBD1	TRBJ1-3	TGCAGTGCGAGAGGGACAGGGGGAAACACCATATATTTT	CSARGTGGNTIYF
TRBV3-1	medium-sized	TRBD1	TRBJ2-2	TGTGCCAGCAGCCAGGCCGGGACAGCGAACACCGGGGAGCTGTTTTTT	CASSQAGTANTGELFF
TRBV28	many	TRBD1	TRBJ1-1	TGTGCCAGCAGACCAGGGGGCGGCACTGAAGCTTTCTTT	CASRPGGGTEAFF
TRBV29-1	many	.	TRBJ2-7	TGCAGCGTTGTGGGGGGACTCGAGCAGTACTTC	CSVVGGLEQYF
TRBV4-1	.	.	TRBJ2-7	TGCGCCAGCAGCCAAGATGGGCAGTTCCCTCTCTACGAGCAGTACTTC	CASSQDGQFPLYEQYF
TRBV3-1	many	TRBD2	TRBJ2-1	TGTGCCAGCAGCTCCCCAGGCACTAGCGGGGGGGCCGGTGAGCAGTTCTTC	CASSSPGTSGGAGEQFF
TRBV5-1	.	TRBD1	TRBJ2-4	TGCGCCAGCAGCTTCCGGGCCATGGACAGGGGTAACATTCAGTACTTC	CASSFRAMDRGNIQYF
TRBV28	few	TRBD1	TRBJ1-1	TGTGCCAGCAGTTCCCTCCCTGGACAGGGGTTCGAAGCTTTCTTT	CASSSLPGQGFEAFF
TRBV12-3/TRBV12-4	many	TRBD1	TRBJ2-5	TGTGCCAGCAGTCCCGGGACAGGGGTTGAGGAGACCCAGTACTTC	CASSPGTGVEETQYF
TRBV7-9	.	TRBD1	TRBJ1-2	TGTGCCAGCAGCTTAGTACCGACAGGGAACTATGGCTACACCTTC	CASSLVPTGNYGYTF
TRBV29-1	many	.	TRBJ1-1	TGCAGCGTTTACAGGGTCAACACTGAAGCTTTCTTT	CSVYRVNTEAFF
TRBV29-1	many	TRBD1	TRBJ1-2	TGCAGCGTTGAAGATGCCGGGACAGGGAACTATGGCTACACCTTC	CSVEDAGTGNYGYTF
TRBV30	.	.	TRBJ2-3	TGTGCCTGGAACCCGATTCCCGGGACGCAGTATTTT	CAWNPIPGTQYF
TRBV27	medium-sized	.	TRBJ1-3	TGTGCCAGCAGTTCGCAAATGAGCTCTGGAAACACCATATATTTT	CASSSQMSSGNTIYF
TRBV4-3	.	TRBD1	TRBJ1-4	TGCGCCAGCGGACAGGGGTCGGCAACTAATGAAAAACTGTTTTTT	CASGQGSATNEKLFF
TRBV2	many	TRBD1	TRBJ2-7	TGTGCCAGCAGGGTTGAGACGGGACAGCGCTACTACGAGCAGTACTTC	CASRVETGQRYYEQYF
TRBV7-2	.	TRBD2	TRBJ2-3	TGTGCCAGCAGCTTAGCCGGTAGCGGGGGGGCGTGGACAGATACGCAGTATTTT	CASSLAGSGGAWTDTQYF
TRBV19	many	.	TRBJ1-2	TGTGCCAGTAGTACCCCGGGGGACGGCTATGGCTACACCTTC	CASSTPGDGYGYTF
TRBV3-1	many	.	TRBJ1-1	TGTGCCAGCAGCCAAGATGTCGGGGGGGGCACTGAAGCTTTCTTT	CASSQDVGGGTEAFF
TRBV6-5	many	.	TRBJ2-6	TGTGCCAGCAGTTACAGGGGGACTGGGGCCAACGTCCTGACTTTC	CASSYRGTGANVLTF
TRBV20-1	few	TRBD1	TRBJ1-4	TGCAGTGCTAGCAGGGACAGGGCAACTAATGAAAAACTGTTTTTT	CSASRDRATNEKLFF
TRBV6-5	many	.	TRBJ2-1	TGTGCCAGCAGTTACTCCGCAGGGAACTACAATGAGCAGTTCTTC	CASSYSAGNYNEQFF
TRBV5-1	many	.	TRBJ2-3	TGCGCCAGCAGCTTTGACGGCGGGGTCACAGATACGCAGTATTTT	CASSFDGGVTDTQYF
TRBV28	.	.	TRBJ2-7	TGTGCCAGCAGTCCCCTGACCCGTCCCTCCTCGGGGCAGTACTTC	CASSPLTRPSSGQYF
TRBV24-1	.	.	TRBJ2-7	TGTGCCACCAGTGATGCCAAAGGGGATGGAGAGCAGTACTTC	CATSDAKGDGEQYF
TRBV20-1	few	.	TRBJ2-3	TGCAGTGCTAGAGAACGGGCGGCTAGCACAGATACGCAGTATTTT	CSARERAASTDTQYF
TRBV28	many	TRBD2	TRBJ2-1	TGTGCCAGCAGTCGGGAGGATGAGCAGTTCTTC	CASSREDEQFF
TRBV12-3/TRBV12-4	many	.	TRBJ1-1	TGTGCCAGCATTTTTGGAAGGGGCACTGAAGCTTTCTTT	CASIFGRGTEAFF
TRBV7-9	many	.	TRBJ1-3	TGTGCCAGCAGCTTGACAGACTCTGGAAACACCATATATTTT	CASSLTDSGNTIYF
TRBV7-2	.	.	TRBJ1-2	TGTGCCAGCAGCTTAAGCGGGCCAAAGGGGGATGGCTACACCTTC	CASSLSGPKGDGYTF
TRBV21-1	.	.	TRBJ1-5	TGTGCCAGCAGCACCCCAGGGGGCGGGCAGCATTTT	CASSTPGGGQHF